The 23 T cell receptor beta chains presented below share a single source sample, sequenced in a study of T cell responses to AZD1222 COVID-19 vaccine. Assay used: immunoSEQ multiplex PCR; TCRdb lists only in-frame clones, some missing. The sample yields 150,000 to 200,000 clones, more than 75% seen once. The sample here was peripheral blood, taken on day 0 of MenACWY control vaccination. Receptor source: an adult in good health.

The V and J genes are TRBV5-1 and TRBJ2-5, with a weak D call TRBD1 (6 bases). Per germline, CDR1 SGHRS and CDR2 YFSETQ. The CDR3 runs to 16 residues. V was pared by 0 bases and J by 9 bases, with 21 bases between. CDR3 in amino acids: CASSLAGGSLKGAQYF. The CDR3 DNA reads TGCGCCAGCAGCTTGGCCGGCGGCAGTCTAAAGGGGGCCCAGTACTTC. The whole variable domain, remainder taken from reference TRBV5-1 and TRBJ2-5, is KAGVTQTPRYLIKTRGQQVTLSCSPISGHRSVSWYQQTPGQGLQFLFEYFSETQRNKGNFPGRFSGRQFSNSRSEMNVSTLELGDSALYLCASSLAGGSLKGAQYFGPGTRLLVL.

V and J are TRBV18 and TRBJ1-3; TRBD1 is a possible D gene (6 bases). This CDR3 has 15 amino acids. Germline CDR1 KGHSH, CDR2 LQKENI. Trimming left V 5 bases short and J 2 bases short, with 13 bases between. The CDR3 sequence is CASSVQGGTGNTIYF. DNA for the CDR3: TGTGCCAGCTCAGTACAGGGTGGCACTGGAAACACCATATATTTT.

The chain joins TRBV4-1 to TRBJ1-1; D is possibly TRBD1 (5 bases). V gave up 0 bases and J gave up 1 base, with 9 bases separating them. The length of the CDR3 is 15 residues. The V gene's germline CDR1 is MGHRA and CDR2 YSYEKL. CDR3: CASSQDMRGNTEAFF. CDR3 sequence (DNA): TGCGCCAGCAGCCAAGATATGAGGGGGAACACTGAAGCTTTCTTT.

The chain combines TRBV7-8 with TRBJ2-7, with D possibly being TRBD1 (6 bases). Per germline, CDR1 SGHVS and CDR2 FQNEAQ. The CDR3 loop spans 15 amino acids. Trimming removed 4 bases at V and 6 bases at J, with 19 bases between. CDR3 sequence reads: CASSSGARGNIEQYF. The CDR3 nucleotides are TGTGCCAGCAGCTCAGGGGCCAGGGGAAACATCGAGCAGTACTTC.

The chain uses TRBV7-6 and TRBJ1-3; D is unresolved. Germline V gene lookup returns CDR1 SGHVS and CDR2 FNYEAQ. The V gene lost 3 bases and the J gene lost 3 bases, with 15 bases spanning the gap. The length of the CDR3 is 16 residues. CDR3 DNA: TGTGCCAGCAGCTTCGGGGATCCTGCCCTTGGAAACACCATATATTTT. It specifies CASSFGDPALGNTIYF.

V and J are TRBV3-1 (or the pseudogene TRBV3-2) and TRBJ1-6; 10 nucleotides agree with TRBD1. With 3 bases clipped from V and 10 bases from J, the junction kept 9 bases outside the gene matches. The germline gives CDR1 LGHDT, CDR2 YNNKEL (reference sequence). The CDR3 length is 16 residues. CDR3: CASSQGMGQGQSPLHF. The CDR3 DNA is TGTGCCAGCAGCCAGGGTATGGGACAGGGGCAATCACCCCTCCACTTT.

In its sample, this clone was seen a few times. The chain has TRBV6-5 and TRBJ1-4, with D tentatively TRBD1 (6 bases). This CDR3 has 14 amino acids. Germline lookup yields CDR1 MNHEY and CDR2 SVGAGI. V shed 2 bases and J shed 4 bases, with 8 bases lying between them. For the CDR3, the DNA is TGTGCCAGCAGTTACAGGGGGAATAATGAAAAACTGTTTTTT. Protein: CASSYRGNNEKLFF.

In DNA, the CDR3 is TGTGCCAGCAAAATGGGTGAGGGAGAACTTGACACCGGGGAGCTGTTTTTT. This encodes CASKMGEGELDTGELFF. The chain couples TRBV28 to TRBJ2-2, with a weak D call TRBD2 (5 bases). This CDR3 has 17 amino acids. V gave up 7 bases and J gave up 3 bases, with 21 bases separating them. Germline assignment: CDR1 MDHEN and CDR2 SYDVKM.

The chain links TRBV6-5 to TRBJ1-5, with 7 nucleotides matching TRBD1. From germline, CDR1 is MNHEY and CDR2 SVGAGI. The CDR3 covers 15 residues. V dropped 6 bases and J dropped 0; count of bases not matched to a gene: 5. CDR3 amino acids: CASSRGQYSNQPQHF. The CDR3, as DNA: TGTGCCAGCAGCCGGGGACAGTATAGCAATCAGCCCCAGCATTTT.

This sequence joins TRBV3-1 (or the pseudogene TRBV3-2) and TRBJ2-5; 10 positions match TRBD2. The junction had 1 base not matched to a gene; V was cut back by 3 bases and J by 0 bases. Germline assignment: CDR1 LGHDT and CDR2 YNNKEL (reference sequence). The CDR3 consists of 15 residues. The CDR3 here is CASSQGLANQETQYF. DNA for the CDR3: TGTGCCAGCAGCCAGGGACTAGCGAACCAAGAGACCCAGTACTTC.

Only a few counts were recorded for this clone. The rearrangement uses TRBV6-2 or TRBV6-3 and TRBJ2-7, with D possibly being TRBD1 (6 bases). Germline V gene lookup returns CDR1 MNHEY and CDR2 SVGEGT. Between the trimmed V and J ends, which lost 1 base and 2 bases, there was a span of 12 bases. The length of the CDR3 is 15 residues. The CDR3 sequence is CASSYYVDSAYEQYF. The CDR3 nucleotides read TGTGCCAGCAGTTACTACGTGGACAGTGCCTACGAGCAGTACTTC.

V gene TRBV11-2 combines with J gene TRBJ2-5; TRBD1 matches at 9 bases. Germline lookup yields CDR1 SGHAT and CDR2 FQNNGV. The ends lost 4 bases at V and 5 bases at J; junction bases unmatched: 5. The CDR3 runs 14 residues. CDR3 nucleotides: TGTGCCAGCAGCTCACACAGGGGGCTGGAGACCCAGTACTTC. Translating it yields CASSSHRGLETQYF. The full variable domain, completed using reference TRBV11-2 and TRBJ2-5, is EAGVAQSPRYKIIEKRQSVAFWCNPISGHATLYWYQQILGQGPKLLIQFQNNGVVDDSQLPKDRFSAERLKGVDSTLKIQPAKLEDSAVYLCASSSHRGLETQYFGPGTRLLVL.

In DNA form, the CDR3 reads TGTGCCACCAGCATCGCTAGCGGGTCGACAGATACGCAGTATTTT. It translates to CATSIASGSTDTQYF. V gene TRBV15 combines with J gene TRBJ2-3; the match to TRBD2 covers 8 bases. Unmatched junction bases numbered 6, after V lost 4 bases and J lost 3 bases. Germline V gene sequence: CDR1 LNHNV, CDR2 YYDKDF (reference sequence). CDR3 length equals 15 residues.

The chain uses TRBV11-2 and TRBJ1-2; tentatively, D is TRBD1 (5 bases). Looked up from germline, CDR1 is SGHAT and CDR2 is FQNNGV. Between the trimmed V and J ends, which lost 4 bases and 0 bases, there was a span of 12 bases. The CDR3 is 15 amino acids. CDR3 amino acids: CASSYDSPANYGYTF. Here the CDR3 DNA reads TGTGCCAGCAGCTATGACAGTCCAGCTAACTATGGCTACACCTTC.

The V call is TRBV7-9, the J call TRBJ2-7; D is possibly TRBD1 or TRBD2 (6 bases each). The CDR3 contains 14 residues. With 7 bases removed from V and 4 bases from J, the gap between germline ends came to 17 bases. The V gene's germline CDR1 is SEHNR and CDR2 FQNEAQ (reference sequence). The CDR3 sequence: CASTLSGGQYEQYF. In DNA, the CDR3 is TGTGCCAGCACCCTAAGTGGGGGGCAATACGAGCAGTACTTC.

In DNA form, the CDR3 reads TGTGCCAGCTCACCACAGGAACCCCGGGAGGAGACCCAGTACTTC. Translated: CASSPQEPREETQYF. The J gene is TRBJ2-5, the V gene TRBV18; tentatively, D is TRBD2 (6 bases). Trimming cost V 1 base and J 5 bases, with 14 bases left between them. CDR3 length: 15 residues. Germline loops: CDR1 KGHSH, CDR2 LQKENI.

CDR3 region: CASRTSGNYEQYF. In DNA form, the CDR3 reads TGTGCCAGCAGGACTAGCGGGAACTACGAGCAGTACTTC. The V and J genes are TRBV21-1 and TRBJ2-7; the D call in the table, TRBD2, was not verified against the DNA. TRBV21-1 is given as a pseudogene. This CDR3 comprises 13 residues.

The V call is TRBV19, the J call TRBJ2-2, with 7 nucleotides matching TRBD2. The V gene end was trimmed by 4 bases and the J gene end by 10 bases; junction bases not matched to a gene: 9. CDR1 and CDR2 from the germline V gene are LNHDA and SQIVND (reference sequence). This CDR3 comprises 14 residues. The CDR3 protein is CASSKTTSRTELFF. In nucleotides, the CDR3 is TGTGCCAGTAGTAAGACGACTAGCCGGACGGAGCTGTTTTTT. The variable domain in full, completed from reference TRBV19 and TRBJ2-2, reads DGGITQSPKYLFRKEGQNVTLSCEQNLNHDAMYWYRQDPGQGLRLIYYSQIVNDFQKGDIAEGYSVSREKKESFPLTVTSAQKNPTAFYLCASSKTTSRTELFFGEGSRLTVL.

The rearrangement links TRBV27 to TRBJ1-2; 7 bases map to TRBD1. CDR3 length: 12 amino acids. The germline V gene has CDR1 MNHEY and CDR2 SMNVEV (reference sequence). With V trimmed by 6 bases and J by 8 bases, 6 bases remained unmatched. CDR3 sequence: CASRRQGRGYTF. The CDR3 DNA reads TGTGCCAGCAGACGACAGGGACGCGGCTACACCTTC.

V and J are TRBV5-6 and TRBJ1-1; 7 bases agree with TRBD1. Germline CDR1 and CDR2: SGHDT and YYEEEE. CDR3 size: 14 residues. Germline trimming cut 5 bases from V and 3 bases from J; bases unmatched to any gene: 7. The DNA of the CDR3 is TGTGCCAGCAGACCACAGGGGTGGGACACTGAAGCTTTCTTT. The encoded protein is CASRPQGWDTEAFF.

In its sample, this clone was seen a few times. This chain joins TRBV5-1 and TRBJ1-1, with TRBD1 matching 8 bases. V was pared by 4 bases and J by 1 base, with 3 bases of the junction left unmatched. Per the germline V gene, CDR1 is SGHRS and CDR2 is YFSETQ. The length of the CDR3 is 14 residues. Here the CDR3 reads CASSIGQGNTEAFF. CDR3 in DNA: TGCGCCAGCAGCATCGGACAGGGGAACACTGAAGCTTTCTTT.

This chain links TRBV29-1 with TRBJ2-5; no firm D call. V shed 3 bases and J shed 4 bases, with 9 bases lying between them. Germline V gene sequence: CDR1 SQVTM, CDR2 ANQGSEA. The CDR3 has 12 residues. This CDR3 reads CSVEFGGETQYF. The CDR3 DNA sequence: TGCAGCGTTGAGTTTGGTGGAGAGACCCAGTACTTC.

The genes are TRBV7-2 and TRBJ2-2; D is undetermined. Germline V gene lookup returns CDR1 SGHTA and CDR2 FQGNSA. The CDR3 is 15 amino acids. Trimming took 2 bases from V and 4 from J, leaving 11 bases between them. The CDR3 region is CASSLRLVGTGELFF. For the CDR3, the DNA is TGTGCCAGCAGCTTAAGGCTAGTAGGCACCGGGGAGCTGTTTTTT.